This T cell receptor beta chain was identified during a study of T cell responses to AZD1222 COVID-19 vaccine. Method: immunoSEQ multiplex PCR; TCRdb's copy keeps in-frame clones and lacks some. The sample lists about 120,000 clones; 88% were seen once. Germline CDR1 reads LGHNA; CDR2 reads YSLEER. V lost 4 bases and J 1 base, leaving 14 bases between the germline ends. This CDR3 contains 16 residues. The clonotype was recovered from an adult in good health. The specimen was peripheral blood, collected on day 0 of AZD1222 vaccination. V is TRBV4-3 and J is TRBJ2-1; perhaps D is TRBD1 or TRBD2 (5 bases each). In nucleotides, the CDR3 is TGCGCCAGCAGCCGAGCCGGGACGTCATCCTACAATGAGCAGTTCTTC. Its translation is CASSRAGTSSYNEQFF.